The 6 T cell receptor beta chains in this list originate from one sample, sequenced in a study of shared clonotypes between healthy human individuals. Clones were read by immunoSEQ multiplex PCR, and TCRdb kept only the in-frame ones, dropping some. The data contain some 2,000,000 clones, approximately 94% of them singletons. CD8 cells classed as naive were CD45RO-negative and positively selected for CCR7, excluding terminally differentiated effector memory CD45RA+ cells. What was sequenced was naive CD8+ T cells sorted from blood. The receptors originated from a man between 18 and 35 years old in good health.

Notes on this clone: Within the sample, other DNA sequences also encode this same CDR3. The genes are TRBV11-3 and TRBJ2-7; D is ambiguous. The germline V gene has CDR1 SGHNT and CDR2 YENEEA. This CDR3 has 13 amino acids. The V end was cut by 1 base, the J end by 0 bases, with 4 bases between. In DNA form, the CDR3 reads TGTGCCAGCAGCTTAGCCCTCTCCTACGAGCAGTACTTC. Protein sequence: CASSLALSYEQYF.

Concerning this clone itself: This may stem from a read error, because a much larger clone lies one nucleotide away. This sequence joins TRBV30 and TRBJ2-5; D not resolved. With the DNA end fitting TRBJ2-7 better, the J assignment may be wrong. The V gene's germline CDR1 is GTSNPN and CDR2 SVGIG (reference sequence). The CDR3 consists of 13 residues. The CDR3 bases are TGTTCCTGGAGTGTTCGGTATTCAGTCGAGCAGTACTTC. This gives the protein CSWSVRYSVEQYF.

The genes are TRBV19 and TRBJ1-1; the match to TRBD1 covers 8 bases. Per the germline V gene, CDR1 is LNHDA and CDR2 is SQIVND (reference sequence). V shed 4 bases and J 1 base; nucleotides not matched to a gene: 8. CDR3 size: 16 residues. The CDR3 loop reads CASSKGGGQENTEAFF. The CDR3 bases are TGTGCCAGTAGTAAAGGCGGGGGACAGGAGAACACTGAAGCTTTCTTT.

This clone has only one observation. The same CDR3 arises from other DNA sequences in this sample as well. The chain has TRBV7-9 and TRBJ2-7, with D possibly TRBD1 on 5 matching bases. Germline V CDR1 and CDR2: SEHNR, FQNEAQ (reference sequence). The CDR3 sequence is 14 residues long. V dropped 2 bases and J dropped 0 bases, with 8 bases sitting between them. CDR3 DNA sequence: TGTGCCAGCAGCTTAACAGGCGTCTCCTACGAGCAGTACTTC. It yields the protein CASSLTGVSYEQYF. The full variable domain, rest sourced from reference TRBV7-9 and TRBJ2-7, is DTGVSQNPRHKITKRGQNVTFRCDPISEHNRLYWYRQTLGQGPEFLTYFQNEAQLEKSRLLSDRFSAERPKGSFSTLEIQRTEQGDSAMYLCASSLTGVSYEQYFGPGTRLTVT.

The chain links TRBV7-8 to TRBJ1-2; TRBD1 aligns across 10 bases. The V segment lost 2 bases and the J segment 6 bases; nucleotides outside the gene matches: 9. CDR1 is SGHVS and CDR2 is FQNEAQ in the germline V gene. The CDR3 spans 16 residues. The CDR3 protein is CASSLLGTGVTDGYTF. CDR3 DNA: TGTGCCAGCAGCTTACTCGGGACAGGGGTTACCGATGGCTACACCTTC.

DNA for the CDR3: TGTGCCAGCAGCCTCGGGCTAGCGGGAGTAGCTAGCACAGATACGCAGTATTTT. Translating gives CASSLGLAGVASTDTQYF. The gene calls are TRBV11-2 and TRBJ2-3; TRBD2 matches 10 bases. Trimming at V came to 5 bases and at J to 0 bases, leaving 11 bases not matched to a gene. The CDR3 loop spans 18 amino acids. Per germline, CDR1 SGHAT and CDR2 FQNNGV.